Following are 29 T cell receptor beta chains from one sample sequenced in a study of circulating and synovial CD4+ cells in juvenile arthritis (dated by TCRdb to the mid-2010s). The library was made by the immunoSEQ multiplex PCR assay. In TCRdb, the immuneACCESS table is reduced to in-frame sequences with V and J assigned. These tables do not hold every clone; where another copy was compared, an unresolved V gene accounts for under half, and the others remain unexplained. This sample is represented by 39,000 or so clones; approximately 96% of them were singletons. The ten biggest clones cover less than 0.8% of the sample. Sample: CD4+ T cells from blood. The receptors were gathered from a human donor with juvenile idiopathic arthritis.

V usage is TRBV7-9 and J usage is TRBJ1-1; TRBD1 is a possible D gene (5 bases). In germline, CDR1 is SEHNR, CDR2 FQNEAQ (reference sequence). V lost 4 bases to trimming and J lost 1 base, with 13 bases between them. CDR3 length: 15 amino acids. The CDR3 nucleotides read TGTGCCAGCAGCTCGTCCGGGGGGGAGAACACTGAAGCTTTCTTT. This encodes CASSSSGGENTEAFF.

This chain uses TRBV6-1 with TRBJ1-1; TRBD1 is a possible D gene (5 bases). Germline CDR1 is MNHNS and CDR2 is SASEGT. Trimming removed 5 bases at V and 1 base at J, with 8 bases between. This CDR3 comprises 13 residues. The CDR3 DNA sequence: TGTGCCAGCAGTAGGACACAGAACACTGAAGCTTTCTTT. It encodes CASSRTQNTEAFF.

This rearrangement joins TRBV18 to TRBJ2-1; TRBD2 matches at 9 bases. V was pared by 4 bases and J by 4 bases, with 5 bases of the junction left unmatched. The CDR3 spans 15 residues. Germline lookup yields CDR1 KGHSH and CDR2 LQKENI. CDR3 nucleotides: TGTGCCAGCTCACTTGCAGCGGGGGGATACAATGAGCAGTTCTTC. This encodes CASSLAAGGYNEQFF.

The rearrangement links TRBV29-1 to TRBJ2-7; a weak D match, TRBD1 (6 bases). The V gene's germline CDR1 is SQVTM and CDR2 ANQGSEA. V lost 4 bases and J lost 3, with 10 bases in between. This CDR3 region has 12 residues. CDR3 sequence: CSVGRDIYEQYF. As DNA, the CDR3 is TGCAGCGTTGGCCGGGACATCTACGAGCAGTACTTC.

The chain recombines TRBV4-1 with TRBJ1-1; no clear D. CDR1 is MGHRA and CDR2 is YSYEKL in the germline V gene. The V and J ends lost 1 base and 3 bases respectively, with 15 bases between them. This CDR3 has 16 residues. CDR3: CASSQGDLITDTEAFF. The CDR3 bases are TGCGCCAGCAGCCAAGGTGACTTAATAACCGACACTGAAGCTTTCTTT.

In nucleotides, the CDR3 is TGTGCTAGTGGTCCTAGGACTAGCGGGGGTCCCGGGGATACGCAGTATTTT. Amino acid sequence: CASGPRTSGGPGDTQYF. The V gene is TRBV12-5, the J gene TRBJ2-3, with TRBD2 identical over 13 bases. The V and J ends lost 5 bases and 6 bases, in that order; junction bases with no gene match: 11. CDR1 and CDR2 (germline): LGHNT, FRNRAP. The CDR3 covers 17 residues.

This clone was detected once. The V call is TRBV7-2, the J call TRBJ1-4; 9 bases fit TRBD1. The trim removed 5 bases at V and 6 bases at J, leaving 7 bases unmatched. Germline V gene lookup returns CDR1 SGHTA and CDR2 FQGNSA. This CDR3 contains 15 residues. CDR3 sequence: CASSSYRGQDEKLFF. The CDR3, as DNA: TGTGCCAGCAGCAGCTACAGGGGGCAAGATGAAAAACTGTTTTTT. Full variable domain (remainder filled in from reference TRBV7-2 and TRBJ1-4): GAGVSQSPSNKVTEKGKDVELRCDPISGHTALYWYRQSLGQGLEFLIYFQGNSAPDKSGLPSDRFSAERTGGSVSTLTIQRTQQEDSAVYLCASSSYRGQDEKLFFGSGTQLSVL.

The chain combines TRBV6-5 with TRBJ2-1; 7 bases agree with TRBD2. V lost 5 bases to trimming and J lost 11 bases; unmatched junction nucleotides: 9. Germline loops: CDR1 MNHEY, CDR2 SVGAGI. The CDR3 runs 13 residues. The CDR3 DNA sequence: TGTGCCAGCAGTGTAAACAGCGGGGTACAGCAGTTCTTC. It translates to CASSVNSGVQQFF.

This CDR3 is CAMRLAGGTDTQYF. DNA of the CDR3: TGTGCCATGAGACTAGCGGGGGGCACAGATACGCAGTATTTT. The gene calls are TRBV2 and TRBJ2-3; 12 nucleotides align to TRBD2. J gave up 1 base and V 10 bases, and 3 bases lay outside the gene matches. In germline, CDR1 is SNHLY, CDR2 FYNNEI. This CDR3 spans 14 amino acids.

This clone appeared once. This chain uses TRBV30 with TRBJ1-2, with D maybe TRBD1 (5 bases). Trimming took 0 bases from V and 6 from J, leaving 14 bases between them. Germline V lookup: CDR1 GTSNPN, CDR2 SVGIG (reference sequence). This CDR3 comprises 14 residues. The CDR3 bases are TGTGCCTGGAGTGTAAGTCAGGGAAGGAATGGCTACACCTTC. As protein: CAWSVSQGRNGYTF.

This rearrangement joins TRBV20-1 to TRBJ1-2; no clear D. CDR3 length: 11 residues. Trimming left V 4 bases short and J 6 bases short, with 9 bases between. From germline, CDR1 is DFQATT and CDR2 SNEGSKA (reference sequence). The chain's CDR3 is CSAKSADGYTF. CDR3 bases: TGCAGTGCTAAGAGCGCTGATGGCTACACCTTC.

The chain joins TRBV7-3 to TRBJ2-6, with D possibly TRBD2 on 6 matching bases. Germline loops: CDR1 SGHTA, CDR2 FQGTGA. The CDR3 covers 19 residues. Trimming took 9 bases from V and 0 from J, leaving 24 bases between them. The CDR3 spells CASQHRGAGPSSGANVLTF. The CDR3 DNA is TGTGCCAGTCAACACCGCGGGGCAGGACCGAGCTCTGGGGCCAACGTCCTGACTTTC.

The CDR3 here is CAISETQASSYNEQFF. CDR3 nucleotide sequence: TGTGCCATCAGTGAGACCCAGGCCAGCTCCTACAATGAGCAGTTCTTC. The V and J genes are TRBV10-3 and TRBJ2-1; D not certain. The CDR3 has 16 residues. Germline-derived CDR1 and CDR2 are ENHRY and SYGVKD. V dropped 2 bases and J dropped 0 bases, with 11 bases sitting between them.

The chain joins TRBV7-6 to TRBJ2-3, with TRBD2 identical over 10 bases. The germline CDR1 and CDR2 sequences are SGHVS and FNYEAQ. With 5 bases clipped from V and 2 bases from J, the junction kept 4 bases outside the gene matches. CDR3 size: 15 residues. Here the CDR3 DNA reads TGTGCCAGCAGCGCAAGCGGGGGGGTCACAGATACGCAGTATTTT. Its translation is CASSASGGVTDTQYF.

V gene TRBV19 combines with J gene TRBJ1-2, with D perhaps matching TRBD1 (6 bases). Germline CDR1 LNHDA, CDR2 SQIVND (reference sequence). This CDR3 is 15 amino acids long. V gave up 7 bases and J gave up 5 bases, with 20 bases separating them. Here the CDR3 DNA reads TGTGCCAGTAAGACAGCGGGGGGCGAAGGGTATGGCTACACCTTC. Protein product: CASKTAGGEGYGYTF.

This chain connects TRBV6-5 to TRBJ1-2; no firm D call. Between the trimmed V and J ends, which lost 2 bases and 8 bases, there was a span of 15 bases. Looked up from germline, CDR1 is MNHEY and CDR2 is SVGAGI. The CDR3 is made up of 14 amino acids. CDR3 sequence reads: CASSYERAAPGYTF. CDR3 sequence (DNA): TGTGCCAGCAGTTACGAGCGCGCAGCTCCAGGCTACACCTTC.

The chain links TRBV7-4 to TRBJ2-2, with D perhaps matching TRBD2 (5 bases). There are 17 residues in the CDR3. CDR1 is SGHVT and CDR2 is SQSDAQ in the germline V gene. V lost 7 bases to trimming and J lost 2 bases, with 20 bases between them. CDR3 residues: CASTLPVKRSNTGELFF. DNA for the CDR3: TGTGCCAGCACACTGCCTGTCAAGCGGTCCAACACCGGGGAGCTGTTTTTT.

The gene calls are TRBV6-5 and TRBJ2-4; D might be TRBD1 (6 bases). The CDR3 runs to 13 residues. The V and J ends lost 0 bases and 14 bases respectively, with 14 bases between them. CDR1 MNHEY and CDR2 SVGAGI come from the germline V gene. CDR3 residues: CASSYSRGRAKYF. The CDR3 region has the DNA TGTGCCAGCAGTTACTCCAGGGGCAGGGCGAAGTACTTC.

The chain recombines TRBV11-2 with TRBJ1-1; 7 positions match TRBD1. Germline values: CDR1 SGHAT, CDR2 FQNNGV. This CDR3 is 15 amino acids long. J lost 1 base, V lost 4 bases, and 6 bases had no gene match. The CDR3, as DNA: TGTGCCAGCAGCTCGCTGCCAGGGGGGAACACTGAAGCTTTCTTT. Residues: CASSSLPGGNTEAFF. The full variable domain, with the rest looked up from reference TRBV11-2 and TRBJ1-1, is EAGVAQSPRYKIIEKRQSVAFWCNPISGHATLYWYQQILGQGPKLLIQFQNNGVVDDSQLPKDRFSAERLKGVDSTLKIQPAKLEDSAVYLCASSSLPGGNTEAFFGQGTRLTVV.

A remark on this clone: At one end, the junction sequence differs from germline, possibly due to a read error. This specimen includes other DNA sequences encoding the same CDR3. The genes are TRBV4-3 and TRBJ1-6; D is possibly TRBD1 (5 bases). The CDR3 runs to 16 residues. Germline lookup yields CDR1 LGHNA and CDR2 YSLEER. CDR3 region: CASSLDKSSYNSPLHF. CDR3 nucleotide sequence: TGCGCCAGCAGCCTGGACAAGAGCTCCTATAATTCCCCCCTCCACTTT.

The CDR3 sequence: CASSLVVGANTGELFF. The CDR3 bases are TGTGCCAGCAGCTTAGTGGTAGGGGCCAACACCGGGGAGCTGTTTTTT. The V gene is TRBV7-8, the J gene TRBJ2-2; D may be TRBD1 (5 bases). V dropped 1 base and J dropped 2 bases, with 11 bases sitting between them. The CDR3 sequence is 16 residues long. Germline V lookup: CDR1 SGHVS, CDR2 FQNEAQ.

This chain joins TRBV10-3 and TRBJ2-5; D unresolved. Germline lookup yields CDR1 ENHRY and CDR2 SYGVKD. V lost 0 bases, J lost 1 base, and 15 bases lay in between. CDR3 size: 17 residues. The CDR3 protein is CAISESKASNIQETQYF. The DNA for the CDR3 is TGTGCCATCAGTGAGTCGAAAGCCTCGAATATCCAAGAGACCCAGTACTTC.

CDR3 coding DNA: TGTGCCAGCAGCACTTCAGGGTCAGATACGCAGTATTTT. Translation gives CASSTSGSDTQYF. The chain combines TRBV9 with TRBJ2-3; perhaps TRBD1 as D (5 bases). There are 13 residues in the CDR3. Germline lookup yields CDR1 SGDLS and CDR2 YYNGEE. The germline V and J ends were trimmed by 4 bases and 4 bases, with 10 bases remaining between them.

As to this clone: Mismatch with germline at one junction end may stem from a read error. Other DNA sequences in the sample encode the same CDR3. The rearrangement joins TRBV14 to TRBJ1-6, with TRBD1 as a possible D gene (6 bases). This CDR3 comprises 18 residues. The germline gives CDR1 SGHDN, CDR2 FVKESK. The CDR3 reads CASSPRRGITGPNSPLHF. The CDR3 DNA reads as TGTGCCAGCAGCCCCCGACGGGGCATCACAGGGCCCAATTCCCCCCTCCACTTT.

This clone occurred once. This sequence joins TRBV19 and TRBJ2-3, with 15 bases that match TRBD2. V shed 3 bases and J 3 bases; nucleotides not matched to a gene: 4. Germline CDR1 is LNHDA and CDR2 is SQIVND (reference sequence). This CDR3 is 17 amino acids long. The CDR3 region is CASSIPGLAGGTDTQYF. The CDR3 DNA follows: TGTGCCAGTAGTATCCCCGGACTAGCGGGGGGGACAGATACGCAGTATTTT.

V and J are TRBV15 and TRBJ2-7; 9 nucleotides line up with TRBD1. Germline V lookup: CDR1 LNHNV, CDR2 YYDKDF (reference sequence). After removal of 0 bases from V and 7 bases from J, the junction contained 7 bases not matched to a gene. This CDR3 comprises 15 residues. Here the CDR3 reads CATSRDRDRAEEQYF. Here the CDR3 DNA reads TGTGCCACCAGCAGAGACCGGGACAGGGCAGAGGAGCAGTACTTC.

The chain employs TRBV29-1 and TRBJ2-3; a possible D gene is TRBD2 (5 bases). Germline loops: CDR1 SQVTM, CDR2 ANQGSEA. CDR3 length equals 14 residues. V dropped 4 bases and J dropped 4 bases, with 15 bases sitting between them. CDR3 DNA: TGCAGCGTTGCGGAAGAGGGCTCGGCAGATACGCAGTATTTT. Translation: CSVAEEGSADTQYF.

CDR3 sequence reads: CASSSGVDYNEQFF. In DNA form, the CDR3 reads TGTGCCAGCAGTAGCGGGGTAGATTACAATGAGCAGTTCTTC. The gene calls are TRBV11-1 and TRBJ2-1, with TRBD2 matching 8 bases. The germline gives CDR1 SGHAT, CDR2 FQDESV (reference sequence). J lost 4 bases, V lost 6 bases, and 5 bases had no gene match. The CDR3 contains 14 residues.

CDR3 in DNA: TGTGCCAGCAGCGTAGGGACCGGGACTAGCGGGGGCCGCCGCTACAATGAGCAGTTCTTC. It yields the protein CASSVGTGTSGGRRYNEQFF. The V and J genes are TRBV4-2 and TRBJ2-1, with 14 bases matching TRBD2. The trim removed 5 bases at V and 3 bases at J, leaving 15 bases unmatched. The CDR3 is 20 residues long. Looked up from germline, CDR1 is LGHNA and CDR2 is YNFKEQ.